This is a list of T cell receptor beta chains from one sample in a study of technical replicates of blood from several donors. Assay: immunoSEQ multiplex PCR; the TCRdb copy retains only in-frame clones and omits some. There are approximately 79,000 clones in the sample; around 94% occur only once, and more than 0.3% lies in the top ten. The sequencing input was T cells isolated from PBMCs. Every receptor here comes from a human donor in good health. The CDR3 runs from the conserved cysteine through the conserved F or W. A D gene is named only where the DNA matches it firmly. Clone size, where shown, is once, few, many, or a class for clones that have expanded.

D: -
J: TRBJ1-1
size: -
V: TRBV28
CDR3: CASSFTGKALMNTEAFF
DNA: TGTGCCAGCAGTTTCACAGGGAAGGCCCTTATGAACACTGAAGCTTTCTTT

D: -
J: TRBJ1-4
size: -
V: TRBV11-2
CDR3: CASSQVINEKLFF
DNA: TGTGCCAGCAGCCAGGTTATTAATGAAAAACTGTTTTTT

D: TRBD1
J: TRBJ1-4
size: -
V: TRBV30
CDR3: CAWRRTGINEKLFF
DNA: TGTGCCTGGCGAAGGACAGGGATTAATGAAAAACTGTTTTTT

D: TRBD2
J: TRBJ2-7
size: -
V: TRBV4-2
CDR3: CASSQASGESSYEQYF
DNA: TGTGCCAGCAGCCAGGCTAGCGGGGAAAGCTCCTACGAGCAGTACTTC

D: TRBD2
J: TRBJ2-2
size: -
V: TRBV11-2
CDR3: CASRMGGSTGELFF
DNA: TGTGCCAGCAGGATGGGAGGGTCCACCGGGGAGCTGTTTTTT

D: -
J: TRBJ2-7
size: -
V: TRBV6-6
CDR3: CASSYTGLGYEQYF
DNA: TGTGCCAGCAGTTACACAGGTCTCGGTTACGAGCAGTACTTC

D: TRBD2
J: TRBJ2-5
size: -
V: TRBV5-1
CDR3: CASSPGLGVSETQYF
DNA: TGCGCCAGCAGCCCAGGACTAGGTGTCTCAGAGACCCAGTACTTC

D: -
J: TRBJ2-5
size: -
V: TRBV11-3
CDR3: CASSLFGGETQYF
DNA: TGTGCCAGCAGCTTATTTGGGGGCGAGACCCAGTACTTC

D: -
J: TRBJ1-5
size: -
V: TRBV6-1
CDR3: CASSEWGPILSNQPQHF
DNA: TGTGCCAGCAGTGAATGGGGCCCCATCCTTAGTAATCAGCCCCAGCATTTT

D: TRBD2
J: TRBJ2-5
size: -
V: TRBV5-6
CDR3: CASSLQGLGGTQYF
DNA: TGTGCCAGCAGTCTCCAGGGACTAGGAGGGACCCAGTACTTC

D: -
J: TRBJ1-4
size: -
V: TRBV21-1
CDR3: CASSKTETLNEKLFF
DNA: TGTGCCAGCAGCAAAACTGAAACGTTAAATGAAAAACTGTTTTTT

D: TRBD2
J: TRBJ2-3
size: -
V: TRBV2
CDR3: CASSEGGLAEGGTQYF
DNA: TGTGCCAGCAGTGAGGGGGGACTAGCGGAGGGGGGTACGCAGTATTTT

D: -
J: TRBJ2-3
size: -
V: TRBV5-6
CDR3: CASSDTGTRSTDTQYF
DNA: TGTGCCAGCAGCGATACCGGGACAAGAAGCACAGATACGCAGTATTTT

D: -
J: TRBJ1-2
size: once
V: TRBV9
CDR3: CASSVEGPYGYTF
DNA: TGTGCCAGCAGCGTGGAGGGGCCCTATGGCTACACCTTC

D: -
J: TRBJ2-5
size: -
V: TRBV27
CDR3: CASSSLRGRETQYF
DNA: TGTGCCAGCAGTTCCCTCAGGGGTAGGGAGACCCAGTACTTC

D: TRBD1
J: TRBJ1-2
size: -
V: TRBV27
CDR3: CASSRDRGRNYGYTF
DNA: TGTGCCAGCAGTCGCGACAGGGGGCGAAACTATGGCTACACCTTC

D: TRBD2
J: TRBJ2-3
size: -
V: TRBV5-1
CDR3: CASSLEEAGGVYTQYF
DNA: TGCGCCAGCAGCTTGGAAGAAGCGGGAGGGGTATATACGCAGTATTTT

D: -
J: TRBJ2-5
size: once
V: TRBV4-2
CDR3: CASSQAGRAKETQYF
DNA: TGTGCCAGCAGCCAAGCAGGCAGGGCCAAAGAGACCCAGTACTTC

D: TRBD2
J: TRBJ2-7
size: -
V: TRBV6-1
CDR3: CATRGGVYEQYF
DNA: TGTGCCACCCGTGGGGGGGTTTACGAGCAGTACTTC

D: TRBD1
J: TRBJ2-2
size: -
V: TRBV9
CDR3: CASSVDPGTGTTGELFF
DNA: TGTGCCAGCAGCGTTGATCCCGGGACAGGGACAACCGGGGAGCTGTTTTTT

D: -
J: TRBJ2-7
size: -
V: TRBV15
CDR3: CATSREMRIPPFPYEQYF
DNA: TGTGCCACCAGCAGAGAGATGCGGATACCACCCTTTCCCTACGAGCAGTACTTC

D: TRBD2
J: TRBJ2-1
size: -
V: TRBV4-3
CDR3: CASSPGTSGKDEQFF
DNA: TGCGCCAGCAGCCCAGGGACTAGCGGCAAAGATGAGCAGTTCTTC

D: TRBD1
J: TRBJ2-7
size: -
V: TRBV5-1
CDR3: CASSTGQGFYEQYF
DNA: TGCGCCAGCAGCACGGGACAGGGTTTCTACGAGCAGTACTTC

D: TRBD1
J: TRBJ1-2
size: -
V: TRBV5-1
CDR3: CASSVTGGQYGYTF
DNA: TGCGCCAGCAGTGTCACAGGGGGCCAGTATGGCTACACCTTC

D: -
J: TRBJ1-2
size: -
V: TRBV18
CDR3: CASSPEWERGSTF
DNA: TGTGCCAGCTCACCAGAGTGGGAGAGAGGCTCCACCTTC

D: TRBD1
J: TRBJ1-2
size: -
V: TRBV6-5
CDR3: CASSYSRGFGYGYTF
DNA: TGTGCCAGCAGTTACTCCAGGGGGTTTGGGTATGGCTACACCTTC

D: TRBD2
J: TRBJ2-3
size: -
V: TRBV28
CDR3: CASSYQGGLTDTQYF
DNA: TGTGCCAGCAGCTACCAGGGAGGGTTAACAGATACGCAGTATTTT

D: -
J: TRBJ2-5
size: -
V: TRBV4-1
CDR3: CASSQGSLRAIQETQYF
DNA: TGCGCCAGCAGCCAAGGAAGTTTACGTGCGATCCAAGAGACCCAGTACTTC

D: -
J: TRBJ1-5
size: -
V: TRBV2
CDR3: CASNRGDQPQHF
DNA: TGTGCCAGCAATAGGGGCGATCAGCCCCAGCATTTT

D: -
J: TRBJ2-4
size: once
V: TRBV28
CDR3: CASSPPGTLIQYF
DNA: TGTGCCAGCAGTCCTCCGGGGACATTGATTCAGTACTTC

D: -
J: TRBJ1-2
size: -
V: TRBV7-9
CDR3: CASSLGLRTVYGYTF
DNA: TGTGCCAGCAGCTTAGGCCTTCGGACAGTCTATGGCTACACCTTC

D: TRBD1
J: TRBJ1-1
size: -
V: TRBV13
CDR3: CASSLTGAEAFF
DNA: TGTGCCAGCAGCTTGACAGGGGCTGAAGCTTTCTTT

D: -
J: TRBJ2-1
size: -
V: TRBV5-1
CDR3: CATSFAGRYNEQFF
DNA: TGCGCCACCTCTTTTGCGGGACGGTACAATGAGCAGTTCTTC

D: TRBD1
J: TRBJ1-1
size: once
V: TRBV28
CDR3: CASSFSGTGEEAFF
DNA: TGTGCCAGCAGTTTCTCCGGGACAGGAGAAGAAGCTTTCTTT

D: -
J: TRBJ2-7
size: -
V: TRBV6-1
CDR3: CASSDLSRGHEQYF
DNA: TGTGCCAGCAGTGACCTAAGCAGGGGCCACGAGCAGTACTTC

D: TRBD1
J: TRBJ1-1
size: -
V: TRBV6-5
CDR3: CASRVEHRGRFEAFF
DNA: TGTGCCAGCAGAGTAGAGCACAGGGGACGGTTTGAAGCTTTCTTT

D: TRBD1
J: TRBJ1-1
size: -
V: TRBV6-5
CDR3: CASRGTVDEAFF
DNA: TGTGCCAGCAGGGGGACAGTTGATGAAGCTTTCTTT

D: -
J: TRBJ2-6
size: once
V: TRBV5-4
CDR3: CASSYSGANVLTF
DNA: TGTGCCAGCAGCTACAGCGGGGCCAACGTCCTGACTTTC

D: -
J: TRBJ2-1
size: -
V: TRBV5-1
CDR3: CASSMTRSSYNEQFF
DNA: TGCGCCAGCAGCATGACTAGAAGCTCCTACAATGAGCAGTTCTTC

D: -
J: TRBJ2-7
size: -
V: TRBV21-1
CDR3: CASRKRVLPYEQYF
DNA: TGTGCCAGCAGGAAACGGGTGCTCCCCTACGAGCAGTACTTC

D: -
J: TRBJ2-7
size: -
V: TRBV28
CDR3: CASSLNSAGTYEQYF
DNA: TGTGCCAGCAGTTTGAACAGCGCCGGGACCTACGAGCAGTACTTC

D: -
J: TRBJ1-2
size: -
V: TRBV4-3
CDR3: CASSQDQTFQGYGYTF
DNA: TGCGCCAGCAGCCAAGATCAAACCTTTCAGGGCTATGGCTACACCTTC

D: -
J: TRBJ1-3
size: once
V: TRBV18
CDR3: CASSPDISGNTIYF
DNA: TGTGCCAGCTCTCCCGACATCTCTGGAAACACCATATATTTT

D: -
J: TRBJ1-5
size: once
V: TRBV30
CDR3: CAWTSRVDQPQHF
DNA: TGTGCCTGGACCTCCCGAGTTGATCAGCCCCAGCATTTT

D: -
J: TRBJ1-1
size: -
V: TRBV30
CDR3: CATGQLNTEAFF
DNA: TGTGCCACCGGACAGTTGAACACTGAAGCTTTCTTT